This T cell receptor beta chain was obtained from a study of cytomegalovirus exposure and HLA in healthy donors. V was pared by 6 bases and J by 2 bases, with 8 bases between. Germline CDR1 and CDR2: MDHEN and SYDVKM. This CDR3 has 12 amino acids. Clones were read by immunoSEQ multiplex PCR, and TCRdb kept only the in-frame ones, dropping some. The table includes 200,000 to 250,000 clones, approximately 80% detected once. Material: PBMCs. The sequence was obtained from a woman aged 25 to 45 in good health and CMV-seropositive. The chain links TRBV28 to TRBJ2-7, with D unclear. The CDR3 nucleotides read TGTGCCAGCAGGGGTGATACCTACGAGCAGTACTTC. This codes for CASRGDTYEQYF. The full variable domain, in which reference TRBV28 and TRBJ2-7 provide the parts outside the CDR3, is DVKVTQSSRYLVKRTGEKVFLECVQDMDHENMFWYRQDPGLGLRLIYFSYDVKMKEKGDIPEGYSVSREKKERFSLILESASTNQTSMYLCASRGDTYEQYFGPGTRLTVT.